Presented here are 3 T cell receptor beta chains from one specimen sequenced in a study of cytomegalovirus exposure and HLA in healthy donors. Sequencing used immunoSEQ multiplex PCR; TCRdb keeps in-frame clones, though not all of them. Of 65,000 to 90,000 clones detected, 95% appear once; the ten largest clones hold 3% to 3.5%. Sequencing used PBMCs. These receptors came from a man younger than 35 in good health and CMV-seronegative.

V is TRBV13 and J is TRBJ2-1; a weak D match, TRBD1 (5 bases). The length of the CDR3 is 13 residues. V was trimmed by 5 bases and J by 4 bases, leaving 9 bases between them. The germline V gene has CDR1 PRHDT and CDR2 FYEKMQ (reference sequence). The CDR3 region is CASSGAKYNEQFF. The CDR3 coding sequence is TGTGCCAGCAGCGGGGCCAAATACAATGAGCAGTTCTTC.

The rearrangement links TRBV30 to TRBJ1-4; 9 bases agree with TRBD1. V was clipped by 2 bases and J by 8 bases; unmatched bases: 9. The CDR3 has 15 residues. Germline V gene lookup returns CDR1 GTSNPN and CDR2 SVGIG (reference sequence). The CDR3 nucleotides read TGTGCCTGGAGTTTTACAGGGGGCGCAGTCGAAAAACTGTTTTTT. This translates into CAWSFTGGAVEKLFF.

J is TRBJ2-1 and V is TRBV27; D is unresolved. The CDR3 runs 17 residues. V gave up 1 base and J gave up 0 bases, with 13 bases separating them. CDR1 is MNHEY, CDR2 SMNVEV, per germline (reference sequence). Here the CDR3 DNA reads TGTGCCAGCAGTTTATTTGCAGCGCTAAGCTCCTACAATGAGCAGTTCTTC. Residues: CASSLFAALSSYNEQFF.